The 3 T cell receptor beta chains presented below share a single source sample, sequenced in a study of blood T cell repertoires in COVID-19. Profiled with immunoSEQ multiplex PCR; TCRdb holds only in-frame clones, not every one. The profile shows fewer than 400,000 clones, under 90% of them singletons. The sample taken for sequencing was peripheral blood. The receptors here all came from a woman between 25 and 40 years old with COVID-19, enrolled during active disease.

V gene TRBV10-3 combines with J gene TRBJ2-5; 8 bases are shared with TRBD1. The CDR3 has 13 amino acids. J was trimmed by 4 bases and V by 2 bases; bases with no gene match: 0. The germline gives CDR1 ENHRY, CDR2 SYGVKD. The CDR3: CAISEGTGETQYF. CDR3 sequence (DNA): TGTGCCATCAGTGAGGGGACAGGAGAGACCCAGTACTTC.

The rearrangement links TRBV28 to TRBJ2-3, with 8 positions matching TRBD2. The J segment lost 2 bases and the V segment lost 4 bases, leaving 5 bases of the junction unmatched. This CDR3 has 15 amino acids. Germline V CDR1 and CDR2: MDHEN, SYDVKM. In DNA, the CDR3 is TGTGCCAGCAGTTCTAGAGCGGGGGCCACAGATACGCAGTATTTT. Translation: CASSSRAGATDTQYF.

V and J are TRBV19 and TRBJ2-3; perhaps TRBD2 as D (6 bases). Per germline, CDR1 LNHDA and CDR2 SQIVND (reference sequence). The CDR3 extends over 14 amino acids. Trimming stripped 1 base from V and 6 bases from J, with 11 bases between. The CDR3 DNA is TGTGCCAGTAGTATAGGGCTAGCGTCGGATACGCAGTATTTT. Protein: CASSIGLASDTQYF.